The 7 T cell receptor beta chains below come from one sample, sequenced in a study of OX40 agonist ivuxolimab in advanced cancers. Repertoires were generated with immunoSEQ multiplex PCR, while TCRdb's copy carries only in-frame clones and drops some. Here the sample spans around 84,000 clones, 84% being singletons. Material: CD4+ or CD8+ T cells sorted from blood, obtained in a trial of the OX40 agonist ivuxolimab. These receptors were taken from an adult with an advanced solid tumor such as melanoma, head and neck, liver or kidney cancer.

The chain employs TRBV6-6 and TRBJ1-2; the D is unclear. Germline values: CDR1 MNHNY, CDR2 SVGAGI (reference sequence). The CDR3 runs to 11 residues. The V end was cut by 4 bases, the J end by 8 bases, with 8 bases between. In DNA form, the CDR3 reads TGTGCCAGCAGTTCCGTGGGAGGCTACACCTTC. Translated, it gives CASSSVGGYTF.

The V and J genes are TRBV4-1 and TRBJ2-5, with 11 bases matching TRBD2. Per germline, CDR1 MGHRA and CDR2 YSYEKL. CDR3 size: 16 residues. V lost 7 bases and J lost 4; bases outside the gene matches: 11. CDR3 residues: CASKDPAGTSGETQYF. The CDR3 DNA reads TGCGCCAGCAAAGACCCAGCCGGGACTAGCGGAGAGACCCAGTACTTC.

The chain combines TRBV11-2 with TRBJ2-7, with 10 bases that match TRBD1. Trimming took 1 base from V and 2 from J; bases not matched to a gene: 2. The CDR3 covers 15 residues. Germline lookup yields CDR1 SGHAT and CDR2 FQNNGV. CDR3 loop: CASSLVDRGPYEQYF. Here the CDR3 DNA reads TGTGCCAGCAGCTTAGTTGACAGGGGGCCCTACGAGCAGTACTTC.

CDR3 nucleotides: TGTGCCTTGCACGTCAAAGGGGCAGATACGCAGTATTTT. Amino acid sequence: CALHVKGADTQYF. The rearrangement links TRBV30 to TRBJ2-3; D may be TRBD1 (5 bases). The CDR3 extends over 13 amino acids. Germline loops: CDR1 GTSNPN, CDR2 SVGIG (reference sequence). The V and J ends lost 7 bases and 4 bases respectively, with 15 bases between them.

This clone appeared once. V and J are TRBV6-5 and TRBJ2-7, with 8 nucleotides matching TRBD2. The CDR3 sequence is 15 residues long. The germline V gene has CDR1 MNHEY and CDR2 SVGAGI. J gave up 3 bases and V 3 bases, and 7 bases lay outside the gene matches. The chain's CDR3 is CASSYFGRGGYEQYF. CDR3 bases: TGTGCCAGCAGTTATTTCGGTCGGGGGGGCTACGAGCAGTACTTC.

The rearrangement uses TRBV5-1 and TRBJ1-1; weak D call: TRBD1 (6 bases). Trimming stripped 3 bases from V and 5 bases from J, with 11 bases between. The CDR3 is made up of 13 amino acids. CDR1 SGHRS and CDR2 YFSETQ come from the germline V gene. This chain's CDR3 is CASSSSGETEAFF. The CDR3 DNA reads TGCGCCAGCAGCTCATCAGGGGAAACTGAAGCTTTCTTT.

This clone was observed a few times. Other nucleotide sequences in the sample specify the same CDR3. The chain combines TRBV6-1 with TRBJ2-7; unclear D gene. V was shortened by 4 bases and J by 3 bases, with 4 bases between the two germline ends. This CDR3 region has 11 residues. Germline loops: CDR1 MNHNS, CDR2 SASEGT. CDR3 in amino acids: CASSGHYEQYF. As DNA, the CDR3 is TGTGCCAGCAGTGGACACTACGAGCAGTACTTC.